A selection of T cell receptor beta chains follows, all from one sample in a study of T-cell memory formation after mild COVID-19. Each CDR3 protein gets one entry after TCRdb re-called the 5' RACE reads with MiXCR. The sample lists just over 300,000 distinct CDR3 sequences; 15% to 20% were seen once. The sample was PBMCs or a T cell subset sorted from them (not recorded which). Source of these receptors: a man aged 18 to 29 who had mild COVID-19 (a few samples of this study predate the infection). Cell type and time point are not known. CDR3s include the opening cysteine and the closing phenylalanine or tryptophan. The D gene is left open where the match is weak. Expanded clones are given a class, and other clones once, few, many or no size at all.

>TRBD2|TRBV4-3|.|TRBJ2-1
CASSQALYRGGAAYNEQFF
TGCGCCAGCAGCCAGGCCTTGTATCGGGGGGGCGCTGCTTACAATGAGCAGTTCTTC
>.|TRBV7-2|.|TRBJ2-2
CASSLVLAAGETGELFF
TGTGCCAGCAGCTTAGTACTGGCCGCAGGCGAGACCGGGGAGCTGTTTTTT
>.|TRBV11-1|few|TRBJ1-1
CASSSDTWNTEAFF
TGTGCCAGCAGCTCTGACACCTGGAACACTGAAGCTTTCTTT
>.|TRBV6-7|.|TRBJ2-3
CAPQHKEVDIRRTDTQYF
TGTGCTCCACAACACAAGGAGGTGGACATAAGGCGGACAGATACGCAGTATTTT
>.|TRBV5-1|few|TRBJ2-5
CASSLERAGETQYF
TGCGCCAGCAGCTTGGAACGGGCAGGGGAGACCCAGTACTTC
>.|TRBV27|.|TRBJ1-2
CASSSWSGVGGYTF
TGTGCCAGCAGCTCCTGGTCAGGGGTGGGCGGCTACACCTTC
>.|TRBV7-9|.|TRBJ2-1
CASGSGEQFF
TGTGCCAGCGGTAGTGGCGAGCAGTTCTTC
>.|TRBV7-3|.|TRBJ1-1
CASSFQGYGTEAFF
TGTGCCAGCAGCTTTCAGGGGTACGGCACTGAAGCTTTCTTT
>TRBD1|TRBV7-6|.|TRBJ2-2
CASSPARGLLNTGELFF
TGTGCCAGCAGCCCAGCCAGGGGGCTCCTGAACACCGGGGAGCTGTTTTTT
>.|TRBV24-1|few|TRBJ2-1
CATSDRGRRDEQFF
TGTGCCACCAGTGACAGGGGACGACGGGATGAGCAGTTCTTC
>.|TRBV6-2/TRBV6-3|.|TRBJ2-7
CASSYSGLSLPYEQYF
TGTGCCAGCAGTTACTCCGGACTCTCGCTGCCGTACGAGCAGTACTTC
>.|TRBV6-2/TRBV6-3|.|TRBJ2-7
CASTPIWGTYEQYF
TGTGCCAGCACCCCCATTTGGGGGACCTACGAGCAGTACTTC
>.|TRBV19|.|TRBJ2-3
CASSVLGGNTDTQYF
TGTGCCAGTAGTGTCCTAGGGGGGAACACAGATACGCAGTATTTT
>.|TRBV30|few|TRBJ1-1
CAWSVVGGTEAFF
TGTGCCTGGAGTGTCGTCGGGGGGACTGAAGCTTTCTTT
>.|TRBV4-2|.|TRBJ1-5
CASSQGGKGRNQPQHF
TGTGCCAGCAGCCAAGGGGGCAAGGGTCGCAATCAGCCCCAGCATTTT
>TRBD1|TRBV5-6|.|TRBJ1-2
CASSLALAGGGYTF
TGTGCCAGCAGCTTGGCCCTGGCAGGGGGAGGCTACACCTTC
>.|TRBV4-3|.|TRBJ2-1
CASSQDRRAAVHEQFF
TGCGCCAGCAGCCAAGATCGTAGGGCCGCAGTCCATGAGCAGTTCTTC
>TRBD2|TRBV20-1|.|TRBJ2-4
CSAWGSGGDIQYF
TGCAGTGCTTGGGGTAGCGGGGGGGACATTCAGTACTTC
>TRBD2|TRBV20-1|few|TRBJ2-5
CSAESSGGHLGETQYF
TGCAGTGCAGAATCTAGCGGGGGTCACCTTGGGGAGACCCAGTACTTC
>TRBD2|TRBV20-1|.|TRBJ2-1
CSARPLPSGGEDEQFF
TGCAGTGCTAGACCCCTTCCTAGCGGGGGGGAGGATGAGCAGTTCTTC
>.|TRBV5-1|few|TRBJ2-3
CASSLLSGHRTDTQYF
TGCGCCAGCAGCTTGCTATCGGGACACCGCACAGATACGCAGTATTTT
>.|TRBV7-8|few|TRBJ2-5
CASSLGTVRKTQYF
TGTGCCAGCAGCTTAGGGACAGTACGGAAGACCCAGTACTTC
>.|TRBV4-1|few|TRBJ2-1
CASSQGSGHSYNEQFF
TGCGCCAGCAGCCAAGGGAGCGGGCATTCCTACAATGAGCAGTTCTTC
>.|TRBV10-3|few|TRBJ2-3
CAMGHGANPDTQYF
TGTGCCATGGGACATGGGGCAAATCCAGATACGCAGTATTTT
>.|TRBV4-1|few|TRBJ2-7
CASSQGLGPFYEQYF
TGCGCCAGCAGCCAAGGCTTGGGGCCTTTCTACGAGCAGTACTTC
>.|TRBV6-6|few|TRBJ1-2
CAGGARGNYGYTF
TGTGCCGGGGGGGCCCGGGGGAACTATGGCTACACCTTC
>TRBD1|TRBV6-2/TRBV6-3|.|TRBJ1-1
CASSYSSAGGITEAFF
TGTGCCAGCAGTTACTCGTCCGCAGGGGGAATCACTGAAGCTTTCTTT
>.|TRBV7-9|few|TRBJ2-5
CASSTRTGHETQYF
TGTGCCAGCAGTACCCGAACGGGGCACGAGACCCAGTACTTC
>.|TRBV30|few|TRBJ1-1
CAWSTNTEAFF
TGTGCCTGGAGTACAAACACTGAAGCTTTCTTT
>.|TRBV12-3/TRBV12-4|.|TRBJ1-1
CASRRSMGTEAFF
TGTGCCAGCCGGAGATCGATGGGCACTGAAGCTTTCTTT
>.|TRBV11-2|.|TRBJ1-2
CASSLGPGDYGYTF
TGTGCCAGCAGCTTAGGTCCGGGAGACTATGGCTACACCTTC
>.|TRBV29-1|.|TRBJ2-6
CSVGGPRSGAKVLTF
TGCAGCGTTGGGGGACCGCGGTCTGGGGCCAAAGTCCTGACTTTC
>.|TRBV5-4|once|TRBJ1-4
CASSLGAGGASKLFF
TGTGCCAGCAGCTTGGGGGCAGGAGGCGCTTCAAAACTGTTTTTT
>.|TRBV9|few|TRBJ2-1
CASSAGPTLSYNEQFF
TGTGCCAGCAGCGCGGGACCTACTCTCTCCTACAATGAGCAGTTCTTC
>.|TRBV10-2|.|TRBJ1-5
CASSWTLNQPQHF
TGCGCCAGCAGTTGGACCCTCAATCAGCCCCAGCATTTT
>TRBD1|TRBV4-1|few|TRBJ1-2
CASRGQDLYGYTF
TGCGCCAGCCGGGGACAGGACCTATATGGCTACACCTTC
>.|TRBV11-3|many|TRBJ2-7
CASSKAVQREQYF
TGTGCCAGCAGTAAGGCTGTCCAGAGGGAGCAGTACTTC
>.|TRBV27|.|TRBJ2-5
CASSMTASETQYF
TGTGCCAGCAGCATGACGGCCTCAGAGACCCAGTACTTC
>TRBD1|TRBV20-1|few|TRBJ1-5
CSAKDREYPPQHF
TGCAGTGCTAAGGACAGGGAATACCCGCCCCAGCATTTT
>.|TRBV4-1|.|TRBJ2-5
CASSQADDRAETQYF
TGCGCCAGCAGCCAAGCGGACGATCGTGCGGAGACCCAGTACTTC
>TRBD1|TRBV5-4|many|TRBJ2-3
CASSLQGSTDTQYF
TGTGCCAGCAGCCTACAGGGGAGCACAGATACGCAGTATTTT
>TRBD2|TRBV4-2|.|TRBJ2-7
CASSEGVSGGRYEQYF
TGTGCCAGCAGCGAAGGGGTTAGCGGGGGGAGGTACGAGCAGTACTTC
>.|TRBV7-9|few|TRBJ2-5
CAISPSWPQETQYF
TGTGCCATCTCACCTTCTTGGCCTCAAGAGACCCAGTACTTC
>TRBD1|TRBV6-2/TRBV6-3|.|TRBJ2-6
CASSRRGQAVSGANVLTF
TGTGCCAGCAGTCGACGAGGACAGGCTGTAAGTGGGGCCAACGTCCTGACTTTC
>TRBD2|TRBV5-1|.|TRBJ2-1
CASSLGPSGGNEQFF
TGCGCCAGCAGCTTGGGCCCTAGCGGGGGCAATGAGCAGTTCTTC
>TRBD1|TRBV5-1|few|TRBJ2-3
CASSPGQEEDTQYF
TGCGCCAGCAGCCCGGGACAGGAGGAAGATACGCAGTATTTT
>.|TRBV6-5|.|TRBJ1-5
CASSRQADEPQHF
TGTGCCAGCAGTCGACAGGCGGACGAGCCCCAGCATTTT
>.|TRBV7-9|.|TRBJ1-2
CASPDPNPDYGYTF
TGTGCCAGCCCCGACCCTAATCCCGACTATGGCTACACCTTC
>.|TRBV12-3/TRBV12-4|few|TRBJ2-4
CASSFNSLFIQYF
TGTGCCAGCAGTTTTAACAGTTTGTTCATTCAGTACTTC